This note documents a single T cell receptor beta chain sequence. Its antigen remains unknown. The data stem from a study of T cell responses to AZD1222 COVID-19 vaccine. Study-level points and caveats: Increased Spike-specific TCR breadth and depth were observed after two AZD1222 doses. It was only a handful of AZD1222 recipients who were seropositive at baseline.

This CDR3 is built from 13 residues. Per the germline V gene, CDR1 is MNHNS and CDR2 is SASEGT. V was trimmed by 2 bases and J by 7 bases, leaving 11 bases between them. The assay was immunoSEQ multiplex PCR, and TCRdb's table has in-frame clones only and misses some. The sample contains 150,000 to 200,000 clones, around 93% of which appear only once. This TCR was recovered from an adult in good health. Sequencing used peripheral blood, obtained on day 0 of AZD1222 vaccination. The J gene is TRBJ1-2, the V gene TRBV6-1; the D gene is possibly TRBD1 (5 bases). The CDR3: CASSEQGSSGYTF. The CDR3 DNA reads TGTGCCAGCAGTGAACAGGGTTCATCTGGCTACACCTTC.